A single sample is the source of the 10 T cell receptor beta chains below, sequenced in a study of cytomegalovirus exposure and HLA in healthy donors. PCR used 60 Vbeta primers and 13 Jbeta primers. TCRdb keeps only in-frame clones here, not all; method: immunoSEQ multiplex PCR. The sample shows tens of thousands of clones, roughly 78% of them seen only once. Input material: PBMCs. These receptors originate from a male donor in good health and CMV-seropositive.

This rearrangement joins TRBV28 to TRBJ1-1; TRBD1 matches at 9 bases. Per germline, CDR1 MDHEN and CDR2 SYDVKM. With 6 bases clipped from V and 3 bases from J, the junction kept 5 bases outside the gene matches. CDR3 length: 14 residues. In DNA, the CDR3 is TGTGCCAGCAGAAACAGGGGGCGGGACACTGAAGCTTTCTTT. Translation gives CASRNRGRDTEAFF.

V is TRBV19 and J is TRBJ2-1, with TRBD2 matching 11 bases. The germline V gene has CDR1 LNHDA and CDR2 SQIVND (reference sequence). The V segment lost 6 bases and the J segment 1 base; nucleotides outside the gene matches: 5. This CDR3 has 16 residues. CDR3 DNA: TGTGCCAGTAGGGCTAGCGGGGGGTTGTCCTACAATGAGCAGTTCTTC. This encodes CASRASGGLSYNEQFF.

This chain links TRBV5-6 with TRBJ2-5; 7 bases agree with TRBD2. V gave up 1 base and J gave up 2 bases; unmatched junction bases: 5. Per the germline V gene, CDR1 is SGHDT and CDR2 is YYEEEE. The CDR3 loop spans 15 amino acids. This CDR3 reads CASSLLGREQETQYF. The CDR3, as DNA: TGTGCCAGCAGCTTGCTGGGGAGGGAACAAGAGACCCAGTACTTC. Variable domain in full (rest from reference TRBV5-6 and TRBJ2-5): DAGVTQSPTHLIKTRGQQVTLRCSPKSGHDTVSWYQQALGQGPQFIFQYYEEEERQRGNFPDRFSGHQFPNYSSELNVNALLLGDSALYLCASSLLGREQETQYFGPGTRLLVL.

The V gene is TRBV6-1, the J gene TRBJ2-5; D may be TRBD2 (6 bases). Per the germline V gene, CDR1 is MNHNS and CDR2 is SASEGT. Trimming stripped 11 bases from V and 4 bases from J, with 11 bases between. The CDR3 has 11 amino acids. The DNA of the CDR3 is TGTGCCGCTGCGGGACTAGAGACCCAGTACTTC. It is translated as CAAAGLETQYF.

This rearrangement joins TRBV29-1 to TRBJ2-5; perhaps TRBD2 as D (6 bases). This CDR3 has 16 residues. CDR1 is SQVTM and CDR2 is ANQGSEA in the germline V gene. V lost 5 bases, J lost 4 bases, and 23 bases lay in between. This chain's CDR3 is CSVQYLPSGGVETQYF. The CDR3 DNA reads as TGCAGCGTTCAGTATCTCCCGTCTGGCGGGGTAGAGACCCAGTACTTC. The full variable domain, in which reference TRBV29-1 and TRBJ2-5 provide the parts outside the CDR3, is SAVISQKPSRDICQRGTSLTIQCQVDSQVTMMFWYRQQPGQSLTLIATANQGSEATYESGFVIDKFPISRPNLTFSTLTVSNMSPEDSSIYLCSVQYLPSGGVETQYFGPGTRLLVL.

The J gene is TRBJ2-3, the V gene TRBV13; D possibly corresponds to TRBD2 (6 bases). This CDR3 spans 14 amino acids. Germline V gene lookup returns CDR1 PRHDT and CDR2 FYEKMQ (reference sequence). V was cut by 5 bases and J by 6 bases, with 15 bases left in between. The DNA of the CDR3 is TGTGCCAGCAGCCCCAGAGGAGGGGCGGATACGCAGTATTTT. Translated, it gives CASSPRGGADTQYF.

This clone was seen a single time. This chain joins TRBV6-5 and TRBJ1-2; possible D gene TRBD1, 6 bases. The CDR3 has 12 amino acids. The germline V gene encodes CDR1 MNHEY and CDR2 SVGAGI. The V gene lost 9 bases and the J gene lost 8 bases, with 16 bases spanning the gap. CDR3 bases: TGTGCCAGTGCACAGGGACCGGGCGGCTACACCTTC. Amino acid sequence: CASAQGPGGYTF.

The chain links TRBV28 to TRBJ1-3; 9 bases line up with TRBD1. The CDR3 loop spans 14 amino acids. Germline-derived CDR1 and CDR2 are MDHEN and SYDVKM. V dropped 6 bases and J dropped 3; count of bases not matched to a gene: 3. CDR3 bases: TGTGCCAGCAGGAGACAGGGGGGTGGAAACACCATATATTTT. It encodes CASRRQGGGNTIYF.

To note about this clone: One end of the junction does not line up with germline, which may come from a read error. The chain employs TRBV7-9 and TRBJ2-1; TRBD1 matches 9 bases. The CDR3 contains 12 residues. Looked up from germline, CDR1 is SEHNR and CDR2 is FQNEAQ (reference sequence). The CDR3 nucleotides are TGTTCCAGCAGCGACAGGGGGGATGAGCAGTTCTTC. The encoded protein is CSSSDRGDEQFF.

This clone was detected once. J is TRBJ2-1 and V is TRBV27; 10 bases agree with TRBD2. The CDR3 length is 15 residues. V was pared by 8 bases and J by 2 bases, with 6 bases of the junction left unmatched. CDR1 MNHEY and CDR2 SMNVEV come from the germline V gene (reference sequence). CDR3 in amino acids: CASGTGTSAYNEQFF. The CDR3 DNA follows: TGTGCCAGCGGAACCGGGACTAGCGCCTACAATGAGCAGTTCTTC.